The rows below give T cell receptor beta chains drawn from one sample of a study of cytomegalovirus exposure and HLA in healthy donors. Libraries were prepared by immunoSEQ multiplex PCR; TCRdb keeps only in-frame clonotypes and omits some of them. This sample has about 110,000 clones, with 74% found just once. Sequencing was performed on PBMCs. These receptors originate from a man aged 50 or older in good health and CMV-seropositive. The CDR3 runs from the conserved cysteine through the conserved F or W. Fields, in order: V gene, J gene, D gene, clone size, CDR3 DNA, CDR3 protein. The D gene is left open where the match is weak. Only some rows state a clone size, as once, few, many or a class for expanded clones.

>TRBV10-1|TRBJ2-5|TRBD2|NA
TGCGCCAGCAGTGCTATCGGCGGGGGGCAAGAGACCCAGTACTTC
CASSAIGGGQETQYF
>TRBV6-1|TRBJ1-4|NA|NA
TGTGCCAGCAGTGAATCAGTTTTAGAAAAACTGTTTTTT
CASSESVLEKLFF
>TRBV13|TRBJ2-5|TRBD1|NA
TGTGCCAGCAGCCCGGCCGGGACAGGGGAGTTGGCCCAGTACTTC
CASSPAGTGELAQYF
>TRBV5-1|TRBJ1-2|NA|few
TGCGCCAGCAGCTTACAACAACCTGCGGATGTCTACACCTTC
CASSLQQPADVYTF
>TRBV5-1|TRBJ2-3|NA|NA
TGCGCCAGCAGCTTGGAGGTCGGGAGAAGCACAGATACGCAGTATTTT
CASSLEVGRSTDTQYF
>TRBV9|TRBJ1-4|TRBD1|NA
TGTGCCAGCAGCGCCCAATCGGGGACAGAAGAAAAACTGTTTTTT
CASSAQSGTEEKLFF
>TRBV2|TRBJ2-5|TRBD2|NA
TGTGCCAGCAACGGGGGGTTTGGGGAGACCCAGTACTTC
CASNGGFGETQYF
>TRBV20-1|TRBJ1-1|TRBD1|NA
TGCAGTGCGGAGACAGGGACTGAAGCTTTCTTT
CSAETGTEAFF
>TRBV6-1|TRBJ2-7|TRBD1|NA
TGTGCCAGCAGATTAGGGACAGGGAGAGGCTACGAGCAGTACTTC
CASRLGTGRGYEQYF
>TRBV5-1|TRBJ2-7|TRBD1|NA
TGCGCCAGCAGCTTGCCACAAACAGGGGTTGACGAGCAGTACTTC
CASSLPQTGVDEQYF
>TRBV6-5|TRBJ2-7|NA|NA
TGTGCCAGCACGGACACTTACTACGAGCAGTACTTC
CASTDTYYEQYF
>TRBV10-2|TRBJ2-7|NA|NA
TGCGCCAGCAGTGACTCACCCAAAGGAGGTCGCGAGCAGTACTTC
CASSDSPKGGREQYF
>TRBV20-1|TRBJ1-4|NA|NA
TGCAGTGCTCCCGCGAATGAAAAACTGTTTTTT
CSAPANEKLFF
>TRBV11-2|TRBJ2-3|TRBD1|NA
TGTGCCAGCAGCTTGAGAGACAGGGGGGCAGATACGCAGTATTTT
CASSLRDRGADTQYF
>TRBV11-2|TRBJ2-5|TRBD2|NA
TGTGCCAGCAGCTTTAGCGGGGGGAGGAACCAAGAGACCCAGTACTTC
CASSFSGGRNQETQYF
>TRBV15|TRBJ1-5|TRBD1|few
TGTGCCACCAGGTGGCAGGGGGATAGCAATCAGCCCCAGCATTTT
CATRWQGDSNQPQHF
>TRBV28|TRBJ1-3|NA|NA
TGTGCCAGCAGTATACAGGGTGCTGGAAACACCATATATTTT
CASSIQGAGNTIYF
>TRBV4-1|TRBJ2-7|TRBD2|NA
TGCGCCAGCAGCCAAACTAGCGGGAGTTCAGGCTACGAGCAGTACTTC
CASSQTSGSSGYEQYF
>TRBV5-1|TRBJ1-2|TRBD1|once
TGCGCCAGCAGCGAAGGGACAGGGGGCATCTATGGCTACACCTTC
CASSEGTGGIYGYTF
>TRBV6-1|TRBJ2-7|NA|NA
TGTGCCAGCACCCCCCAGAACTTGGGGGGCGAGCAGTACTTC
CASTPQNLGGEQYF
>TRBV7-9|TRBJ1-2|NA|NA
TGTGCCAGCAGCTCACTCCAACGGAGGATGGATGGCTACACCTTC
CASSSLQRRMDGYTF
>TRBV5-5|TRBJ2-1|TRBD2|NA
TGTGCCAGCAGCGGGCCACTAGCGGGAAGGGTGGAGGGGCAGTTCTTC
CASSGPLAGRVEGQFF
>TRBV9|TRBJ2-3|TRBD1|NA
TGTGCCAGCAGCGTAGAGGGACAGGGTTTACTCGCGCAGTATTTT
CASSVEGQGLLAQYF
>TRBV5-4|TRBJ1-2|TRBD1|NA
TGTGCCAGCAGCACCGACAGGGGGGGGATCTATGGCTACACCTTC
CASSTDRGGIYGYTF
>TRBV5-1|TRBJ2-3|TRBD1|NA
TGCGCCAGCAGCCCAGGAATGACAGGGGGAGGAGATACGCAGTATTTT
CASSPGMTGGGDTQYF
>TRBV6-5|TRBJ2-7|TRBD1|NA
TGTGCCAGCAGTTACTTGACCGGGACAGCCTACGAGCAGTACTTC
CASSYLTGTAYEQYF
>TRBV7-9|TRBJ2-7|NA|NA
TGTGCCAGCCCAAACCCAGGGTCCGAGCAGTACTTC
CASPNPGSEQYF
>TRBV5-4|TRBJ1-4|NA|once
TGTGCCAGCAGCCAAATGGGACCAGGGGTTAGTGAAAAACTGTTTTTT
CASSQMGPGVSEKLFF
>TRBV27|TRBJ2-7|TRBD2|NA
TGTGCCAGCAGTTTATTAGCGGGAGGGCCGTACGAGCAGTACTTC
CASSLLAGGPYEQYF
>TRBV6-4|TRBJ2-1|NA|NA
TGTGCCAGCAGTGATAACCAGTTCGATGAGCAGTTCTTC
CASSDNQFDEQFF